This T cell receptor beta chain appears in the sequencing data of a study of human T cells and chemical hapten exposure. Study-level background: Per-sample variation in TCR yield stemmed mainly from small pooled library volume differences.

Germline loops: CDR1 SNHLY, CDR2 FYNNEI. This CDR3 region has 11 residues. Time point in this sample: healthy volunteer bleed at 6 weeks. Sequencing started from total RNA isolated from unfractionated whole blood. Unique molecular identifiers were affixed to discrete cDNA molecules within the library. In the study's own analysis: Sequenced samples showed a median of roughly 99,000 TCRs each, with counts running from about 20,000 to 690,000. TCRdb reprocessed the RACE reads via MiXCR and lists one record per CDR3 protein. V and J calls and clone size were set by TCRdb, not the authors. The sample records about 65,000 distinct CDR3 sequences, around 6.1% being singletons. This clonotype was seen a few times. The junction departs from germline at one end; a sequencing error may be responsible.

Sequenced: whole blood. This chain joins TRBV2 and TRBJ2-7, with TRBD1 as a possible D gene (6 bases). This receptor was obtained from a female donor in good health. Some clones in this sample may be carry-over from other donors' samples. The CDR3 coding sequence is TGTGCCAGCAGTGATCGCGGACAGAGCGTATTC. Its protein is CASSDRGQSVF.